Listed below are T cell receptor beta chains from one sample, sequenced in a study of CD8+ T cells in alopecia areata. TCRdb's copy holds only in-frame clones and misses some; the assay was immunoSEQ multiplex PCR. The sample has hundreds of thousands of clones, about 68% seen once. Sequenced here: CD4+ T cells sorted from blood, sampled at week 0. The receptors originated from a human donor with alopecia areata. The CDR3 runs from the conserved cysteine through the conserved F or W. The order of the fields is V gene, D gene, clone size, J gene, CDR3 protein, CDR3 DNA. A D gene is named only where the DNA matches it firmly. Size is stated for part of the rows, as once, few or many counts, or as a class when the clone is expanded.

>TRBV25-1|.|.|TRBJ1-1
CASSGSGPGTEAFF
TGTGCCAGCAGTGGCTCCGGGCCCGGGACTGAAGCTTTCTTT
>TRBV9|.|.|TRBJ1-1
CASSVGVRVSAEAFF
TGTGCCAGCAGCGTAGGGGTTAGGGTTTCGGCTGAAGCTTTCTTT
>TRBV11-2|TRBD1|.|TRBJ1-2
CASSLGTGAGYGYTF
TGTGCCAGCAGCTTAGGGACAGGCGCTGGCTATGGCTACACCTTC
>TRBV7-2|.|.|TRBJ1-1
CASSLNPPSRDAFF
TGTGCCAGCAGCTTAAATCCCCCCTCGCGGGATGCTTTCTTT
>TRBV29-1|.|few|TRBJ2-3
CSVRRDTQYF
TGCAGCGTTCGTCGAGATACGCAGTATTTT
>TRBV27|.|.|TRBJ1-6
CASSLSSYNSPLHF
TGTGCCAGCAGCTTAAGCTCCTATAATTCACCCCTCCACTTT
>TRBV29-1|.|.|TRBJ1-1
CSGAQAAEAFF
TGCAGCGGGGCCCAGGCGGCTGAAGCTTTCTTT
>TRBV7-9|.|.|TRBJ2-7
CASSLGYYEQYF
TGTGCCAGCAGCTTGGGCTACTACGAGCAGTACTTC
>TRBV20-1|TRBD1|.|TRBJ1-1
CSAQGVGEAFF
TGCAGTGCTCAGGGGGTTGGGGAAGCTTTCTTT
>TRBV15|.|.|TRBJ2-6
CATSRAATGSNVLTF
TGTGCCACCAGCAGAGCAGCGACAGGCTCCAACGTCCTGACTTTC
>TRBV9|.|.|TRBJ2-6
CASSVAGLRRAGANVLTF
TGTGCCAGCAGCGTAGCGGGCCTTCGACGAGCTGGGGCCAACGTCCTGACTTTC
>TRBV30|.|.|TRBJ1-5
CAWSSDNNQPQHF
TGTGCCTGGAGTTCGGACAACAATCAGCCCCAGCATTTT
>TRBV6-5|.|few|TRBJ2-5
CASSLAVQETQYF
TGTGCCAGCAGTCTAGCCGTCCAAGAGACCCAGTACTTC
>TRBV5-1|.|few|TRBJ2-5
CASSLYGAGETQYF
TGCGCCAGCAGCTTGTACGGGGCAGGGGAGACCCAGTACTTC
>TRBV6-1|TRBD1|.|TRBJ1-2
CASSPRQGEYGGYTF
TGTGCCAGCAGTCCCCGACAGGGAGAGTATGGTGGCTACACCTTC
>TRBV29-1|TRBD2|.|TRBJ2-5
CSGRTSGGPQETQYF
TGCAGCGGAAGGACTAGCGGGGGCCCCCAAGAGACCCAGTACTTC
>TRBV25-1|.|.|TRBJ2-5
CASSEYSSRQETQYF
TGTGCCAGCAGTGAATATAGCAGTAGACAAGAGACCCAGTACTTC
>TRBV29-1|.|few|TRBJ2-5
CSAPFSETQYF
TGCAGCGCCCCGTTCTCTGAGACCCAGTACTTC
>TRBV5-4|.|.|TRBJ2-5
CASSLEFGGQETQYF
TGTGCCAGCAGCTTGGAATTTGGGGGCCAAGAGACCCAGTACTTC
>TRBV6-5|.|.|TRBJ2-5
CATAVHPETQYF
TGTGCCACCGCTGTCCATCCTGAGACCCAGTACTTC
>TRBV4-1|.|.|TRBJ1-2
CASSQVGNNYGYTF
TGCGCCAGCAGCCAGGTCGGGAATAACTATGGCTACACCTTC
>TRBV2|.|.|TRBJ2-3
CASRSLYRGDTQYF
TGTGCCAGCAGATCACTTTATCGGGGAGATACGCAGTATTTT
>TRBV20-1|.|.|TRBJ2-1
CSAPRGGRLFF
TGCAGTGCCCCTAGGGGGGGAAGACTATTCTTC
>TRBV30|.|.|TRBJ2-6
CAFSKFSGANVLTF
TGTGCCTTCTCCAAGTTTTCTGGGGCCAACGTCCTGACTTTC
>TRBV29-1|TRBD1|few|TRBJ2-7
CSVCTDRVYEQYF
TGCAGCGTTTGCACGGACAGGGTCTACGAGCAGTACTTC
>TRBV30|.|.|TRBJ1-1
CAWNFGRAGTEAFF
TGTGCCTGGAATTTCGGACGGGCCGGCACTGAAGCTTTCTTT
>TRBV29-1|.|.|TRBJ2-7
CSVRTEPYEQYF
TGCAGCGTACGGACGGAACCCTACGAGCAGTACTTC
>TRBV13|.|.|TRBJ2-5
CASSRRALGAQYF
TGTGCCAGCAGCCGCCGGGCCCTCGGGGCCCAGTACTTC
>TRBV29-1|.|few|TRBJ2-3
CSVVSGGTDTQYF
TGCAGCGTTGTATCAGGGGGCACAGATACGCAGTATTTT